This T cell receptor beta chain appears in the sequencing data of a study of Ad26.COV2.S vaccination and SARS-CoV-2 variants. The study's findings and limits: Similar non-spike TCR breadth was observed in recipients of vaccine and of placebo. Spike-specific TCR breadth in vaccine recipients exceeded that seen in placebo recipients.

The V gene's germline CDR1 is LGHDT and CDR2 YNNKEL (reference sequence). V gave up 10 bases and J gave up 1 base; unmatched junction bases: 3. There are 14 residues in the CDR3. Comments on this clone: Its cognate antigen is unknown.

Clones were sequenced by immunoSEQ multiplex PCR, and TCRdb holds only the in-frame ones, with some missing. The data contain hundreds of thousands of clones, roughly 90% of them seen just once; the ten biggest clones take up around 1.7%. Noted treatment: about 20 received Ad26.COV2.S at low or high dose, single or two shots; roughly five received placebo; per-sample allocation not given. Sampling occurred on day 63 after the first vaccine or placebo injection. Cohort 1b enrolled adults aged 18-55 years in Boston. The vaccine delivered Wuhan-strain SARS-CoV-2 spike through an Ad26 vector. This receptor was identified in a person between 18 and 65 years old who received the Ad26.COV2.S COVID-19 vaccine or a placebo. The specimen was peripheral blood, collected in a trial of Ad26.COV2.S vaccine versus placebo. J is TRBJ2-2 and V is TRBV3-1 (or the pseudogene TRBV3-2); TRBD1 agrees at 10 bases. CDR3 in amino acids: CATGQGGNTGELFF. The CDR3 coding sequence is TGTGCCACTGGACAGGGGGGGAACACCGGGGAGCTGTTTTTT.